The sequence of this T cell receptor beta chain was determined in a study of regulatory T cells in long-lasting Graves disease (dated by TCRdb to about 2021). The study in broad terms: Newly diagnosed Graves' disease patients had taken antithyroid drugs for less than 3 months. The study took place in China and was registered as a clinical trial. Peripheral blood TCR sequencing and RNA sequencing compared persistent Graves' disease patients with newly diagnosed Graves' disease patients. A total of around 35 samples underwent TCR sequencing: approximately 13 from persistent and about 20 from newly diagnosed Graves' disease patients. Paper-wide results and their limitations: Persistent disease showed preferential use of TRBV28, TRBJ1-2 and TRBJ2-5, whereas newly diagnosed disease favored TRBV20-1 and TRBJ2-1. Only the TCR beta chain was sequenced and analyzed. Patients with persistent disease shared more public clonotypes (fewer than 3,000) than newly diagnosed patients did (more than 900). The authors acknowledged the small sample size as a limitation that may reduce accuracy. Compared with newly diagnosed patients, persistent Graves' disease patients had lower TCR Shannon entropy and fewer highly expanded clones, which suggests clonal expansion. Peripheral blood alone was examined, since thyroid tissue, which constituted the primary lesion, could not be accessed.

This specimen's time point label, interpreted: newly diagnosed GD, antithyroid drugs for less than 3 months. For both TCR sequencing and RNA sequencing, RNA was extracted from PBMCs using TRIzol. The diagnosis of Graves' disease followed American Thyroid Association guidelines. Patients for the study were recruited at an endocrinology department in Xi'an, China. Each patient gave around 9.2 milliliters of peripheral blood, collected in an EDTA anticoagulant tube. Ficoll Paque Plus density gradient separation was used to isolate PBMCs, and no additional T cell sorting was done. An Agilent 2100 Bioanalyzer and agarose gel were used to check RNA quality, while a NanoDrop 2000 measured RNA concentration. This clonotype was detected many times. What antigen it recognizes has not been identified. The record has no base qualities; no much larger clone is one base away. CDR1 and CDR2 are read off the germline V gene (reference sequence) as DFQATT and SNEGSKA. The CDR3 contains 15 residues, cysteine and phenylalanine counted. Solely the CDR3 DNA is kept, with 45 bases framed from the first base. The germline V and J ends show losses of 5 bases and 4 bases respectively, and no gene match explains 8 bases of the junction.

Receptor amplification or capture employed multiplex PCR. Sequencing was carried out with an Illumina HiSeq 4000. To build TCR beta libraries, CDR3 regions were amplified by Arm-PCR using iRepertoire HTBI primers. Before sequencing, the PCR products went through gel purification. Processing in the source paper ran as follows. A total of roughly 65 TRBV and 14 TRBJ segments were identified across samples and were used for gene usage analysis of CDR3 amino acid clonotypes. Filtered high-quality paired reads were merged into contigs using COPE and FqMerger. BLAST was used to align contigs to IMGT TRBV, TRBD and TRBJ reference genes, and CDR3 was defined according to IMGT. Any clonotype with a frequency above 0.1% was counted as a highly expanded clone. Shannon entropy was used to measure repertoire diversity, and the Gini coefficient was used to measure V-J evenness. Public clonotypes were defined as clonotypes shared by more than one individual. The raw public data were reprocessed by TCRdb itself: fastp quality trimming at Q25, MiXCR clonotype calling, in-frame beta chains only. Under each unique CDR3 protein, matching rows form one entry showing the most common genes and DNA. It is TCRdb's table, rather than the study itself, that gives the V and J calls and clone size. Recorded for this sample are 300,000 to 450,000 distinct CDR3 sequences; roughly 16% of them occurred a single time. The ten most abundant clones make up about a fifth of the sample.

The chain is made from TRBV20-1 and TRBJ2-3, with 11 junctional bases fitting TRBD2. The clonotype comes from a female donor with Graves disease. Source: peripheral blood mononuclear cells (PBMCs), taken at new diagnosis, from a patient treated with antithyroid drugs. In nucleotide form, the sequence is TGCAGTGCTGTTCTAGCGGGAGGTTTGGCAGATACGCAGTATTTT. Its translation reads: CSAVLAGGLADTQYF.